This is a list of T cell receptor beta chains from one sample in a study of T-cell memory formation after mild COVID-19. TCRdb redid the calling of the 5' RACE reads with MiXCR, one entry per CDR3 protein. The profile covers around 510,000 distinct CDR3 sequences, with 20% to 25% appearing a single time and about 8.7% taken by the ten largest. Specimen: PBMCs or a T cell subset sorted from them (not recorded which). These receptors originate from an adult woman who had mild COVID-19 (a few samples of this study predate the infection). Cell type and time point are not known. Both conserved end residues are part of each CDR3. A D gene is named only where the DNA matches it firmly. A clone size is listed for some rows: how often the clone was seen (once, few, many), or a class if it is expanded.

cdr3_aa cdr3_nt v_call clone_size d_call j_call
CASSQDRVGAYEQYF TGCGCCAGCAGCCAAGATCGGGTAGGGGCCTACGAGCAGTACTTC TRBV4-1 many . TRBJ2-7
CASSPGTSMYQETQYF TGCGCCAGCAGCCCCGGGACTAGCATGTACCAAGAGACCCAGTACTTC TRBV5-1 few TRBD2 TRBJ2-5
CASSLRPEYGNQPQHF TGTGCCAGCAGCTTACGCCCAGAGTACGGCAATCAGCCCCAGCATTTT TRBV5-6 many . TRBJ1-5
CASSAGVINTGELFF TGCGCCAGCAGCGCAGGGGTTATAAACACCGGGGAGCTGTTTTTT TRBV5-1 . . TRBJ2-2
CASSSTSGGGEAFF TGTGCCAGCAGCTCCACCTCAGGGGGGGGTGAAGCTTTCTTT TRBV7-3 . TRBD1 TRBJ1-1
CASTDSFSYEQYF TGTGCCAGTACCGACAGCTTCTCCTACGAGCAGTACTTC TRBV18 few . TRBJ2-7
CASRKGDLNTEAFF TGTGCCAGTAGGAAGGGGGACCTGAACACTGAAGCTTTCTTT TRBV19 few . TRBJ1-1
CASSEVGQGPYEQYF TGTGCCAGCAGTGAGGTGGGACAGGGGCCCTACGAGCAGTACTTC TRBV6-1 . TRBD1 TRBJ2-7
CASSKDRLAGDYNEQFF TGTGCCAGCAGCAAGGACAGGCTAGCGGGGGATTACAATGAGCAGTTCTTC TRBV3-1 few TRBD2 TRBJ2-1
CASSSNPQGKTFF TGCGCCAGCAGCTCGAACCCACAGGGGAAAACTTTCTTT TRBV5-1 . TRBD1 TRBJ1-1
CSAEPRDRGFGEQYF TGCAGTGCCGAACCGAGGGACAGGGGGTTCGGCGAGCAGTACTTC TRBV20-1 few TRBD1 TRBJ2-7
CASSPTSGTTYTQYF TGTGCCAGCAGTCCGACTAGCGGGACGACATATACGCAGTATTTT TRBV6-5 . TRBD2 TRBJ2-3
CASSRETGVSTEAFF TGTGCCAGCAGCCGAGAGACAGGGGTGAGCACTGAAGCTTTCTTT TRBV7-9 . TRBD1 TRBJ1-1
CAISEGSPNQPQHF TGTGCCATCAGTGAAGGCAGCCCGAATCAGCCCCAGCATTTT TRBV2 . . TRBJ1-5
CASSPRTGSLSGANVLTF TGTGCCAGCTCACCAAGGACAGGGTCCTTATCTGGGGCCAACGTCCTGACTTTC TRBV18 many TRBD1 TRBJ2-6
CASSQFGQIAKNIQYF TGTGCCAGCAGCCAATTCGGACAGATAGCCAAAAACATTCAGTACTTC TRBV3-1 few . TRBJ2-4
CASSSRDSSQETQYF TGCGCCAGCAGCTCCCGGGACAGTTCTCAAGAGACCCAGTACTTC TRBV5-1 . TRBD1 TRBJ2-5
CASSSPGAYNEQFF TGTGCCAGCAGCTCCCCGGGGGCTTACAATGAGCAGTTCTTC TRBV7-3 few . TRBJ2-1
CASSHRLAGGETQYF TGTGCCAGCAGCCACCGACTAGCGGGAGGAGAGACCCAGTACTTC TRBV14 few TRBD2 TRBJ2-5
CASSDRGLAKNIQYF TGTGCCAGCAGCGACAGGGGACTAGCCAAAAACATTCAGTACTTC TRBV12-3/TRBV12-4 many TRBD1 TRBJ2-4
CSTSGGTGAHDKNIQYF TGCAGCACGTCGGGAGGGACGGGGGCACACGACAAAAACATTCAGTACTTC TRBV29-1 . TRBD2 TRBJ2-4
CASSPPLTGSGEQYF TGTGCCAGCTCACCACCATTGACAGGGTCAGGCGAGCAGTACTTC TRBV18 few TRBD1 TRBJ2-7
CASRRGAGTEAFF TGTGCCAGCCGGAGGGGGGCAGGCACTGAAGCTTTCTTT TRBV6-6 many . TRBJ1-1
CAISEDGQLLGTYTF TGTGCCATCAGTGAGGACGGACAGCTTTTAGGAACCTACACCTTC TRBV10-3 few . TRBJ1-2
CSAREGAAYSNQPQHF TGCAGTGCTAGAGAGGGGGCGGCGTATAGCAATCAGCCCCAGCATTTT TRBV20-1 few . TRBJ1-5
CASSLAGGIRTYEQYF TGTGCCAGCAGCTTAGCGGGCGGGATTCGGACCTACGAGCAGTACTTC TRBV7-9 . . TRBJ2-7
CASRRTGGGQPQHF TGTGCCAGCAGGAGGACAGGGGGAGGTCAGCCCCAGCATTTT TRBV12-1 . . TRBJ1-5
CASGDSYAATNEKLFF TGTGCCAGCGGGGACAGTTACGCTGCAACTAATGAAAAACTGTTTTTT TRBV27 . TRBD1 TRBJ1-4
CASSPDRQQFF TGTGCCAGCTCACCTGACCGGCAGCAGTTCTTC TRBV18 . . TRBJ2-1
CSVGQTEAFF TGCAGCGTTGGACAGACAGAAGCTTTCTTT TRBV29-1 . . TRBJ1-1
CSVEKGRSPYEQYF TGCAGCGTTGAAAAGGGAAGGAGCCCCTACGAGCAGTACTTC TRBV29-1 . . TRBJ2-7
CASSLGPGPSRETQYF TGTGCCAGCAGCTTAGGGCCGGGACCATCGCGAGAGACCCAGTACTTC TRBV7-8 . . TRBJ2-5